This T cell receptor (beta chain) came from a study of prognosis after radiotherapy for stage I lung cancer. Germline loops: CDR1 MDHEN, CDR2 SYDVKM. CDR3 size: 12 residues. This clonotype was seen only a few times. Antigen unknown. This may come from a read error, since a much larger clone is one base off. The study, taken as a whole, reports: After stereotactic body radiation therapy, median unique TCR clones were several thousand, down from 10,000 to 13,000.

Amplicons of TCR beta CDR3 were generated from genomic DNA by two-round multiplex PCR. The first round of PCR was done with primers that matched each TRBV and TRBJ gene. MiXCR, applied by TCRdb to the multiplex PCR reads, yields one record per CDR3 protein. The sample yields just under 20,000 distinct CDR3 sequences, roughly 30% seen once. This chain uses TRBV28 with TRBJ2-5; D is uncertain. The closer fit of TRBJ2-1 to the DNA end suggests the J call may be wrong. The sequenced sample was PBMCs, obtained before or after stereotactic body radiation therapy (not recorded which). This clonotype originated in a donor over 45 with non-small cell lung cancer. Here the CDR3 reads CSSRERYNEQFF. In DNA form, the CDR3 reads TGTTCCAGCAGAGAACGTTACAATGAGCAGTTCTTC.